This T cell receptor (beta chain) comes out of a study of shared clonotypes between healthy human individuals. Whole-study results and caveats: A small donor pool kept down the genetic and exposure-history diversity that was represented. Clonotype sharing across donors was expected to vary with sequencing depth. Apart from blood, nothing was sampled; tissue repertoires likely differ.

CDR1 MNHEY and CDR2 SVGAGI come from the germline V gene. Unmatched junction bases numbered 9, after V lost 5 bases and J lost 6 bases. The CDR3 is 14 amino acids. Clones were sequenced by immunoSEQ multiplex PCR, and TCRdb holds only the in-frame ones, with some missing. The repertoire holds approximately 510,000 clones, with 60% to 85% as singletons. Genomic DNA for unsorted samples was obtained from around 94 million PBMCs. A note on this clone: The antigen remains undetermined.

V is TRBV6-5 and J is TRBJ1-2, with TRBD1 matching over 7 bases. Source material: PBMCs. The TCR was taken from a woman aged 40-49 years in good health. Some clones in this sample may be carry-over from other donors' samples. CDR3 protein: CASSNPGGVDGYTF. The CDR3 nucleotides read TGTGCCAGCAGTAACCCAGGGGGTGTCGATGGCTACACCTTC.